These 21 T cell receptor beta chains were sequenced from one sample in a study of tumor-infiltrating lymphocytes in oesophageal squamous cell carcinoma. TCRdb reprocessed the PCR reads with MiXCR, giving one entry per CDR3 protein. The sample carries approximately 11,000 distinct CDR3 sequences, around 51% recorded once. The specimen was esophageal tumor tissue. The source is a male donor with esophageal squamous cell carcinoma.

The chain joins TRBV7-3 to TRBJ2-1; weak D call: TRBD2 (7 bases). The V end was cut by 5 bases, the J end by 5 bases, with 22 bases between. The CDR3 spans 17 residues. Germline V CDR1 and CDR2: SGHTA, FQGTGA. The CDR3 nucleotides are TGTGCCAGCAGCCCGACAAGGGGGGGCCACGTGCACAATGAGCAGTTCTTC. Translating gives CASSPTRGGHVHNEQFF.

This CDR3 reads CASRPRTGGSYNEQFF. CDR3 bases: TGTGCCAGCAGACCCCGAACAGGGGGCTCCTACAATGAGCAGTTCTTC. This chain connects TRBV7-8 to TRBJ2-5, with 8 bases fitting TRBD1. Matching the DNA end better, TRBJ2-1 makes the J call doubtful. The CDR3 runs 16 residues. Germline CDR1 is SGHVS and CDR2 is FQNEAQ.

The genes are TRBV7-2 and TRBJ2-5, with D hard to call. V dropped 4 bases and J dropped 11 bases, with 23 bases sitting between them. There are 15 residues in the CDR3. The germline V gene encodes CDR1 SGHTA and CDR2 FQGNSA. The CDR3 DNA reads TGTGCCAGCAGCTCAGACTTGTTCTCCTACAATGAGCAGTACTTC. Protein sequence: CASSSDLFSYNEQYF.

This chain uses TRBV12-3 or TRBV12-4 with TRBJ2-7; weak D call: TRBD1 (6 bases). Trimming left V 1 base short and J 8 bases short, with 15 bases between. The CDR3 is made up of 14 amino acids. The CDR3 reads CASSLDAQGTKQYF. As DNA, the CDR3 is TGTGCCAGCAGTTTAGATGCCCAGGGGACGAAGCAGTACTTC.

This clonotype was detected only once. J is TRBJ2-6 and V is TRBV24-1; 9 bases are a match to TRBD1. Gene TRBJ2-5 matches the end of the DNA better, so the J call may be wrong. CDR1 and CDR2 (germline): KGHDR, SFDVKD. The CDR3 runs to 16 residues. The CDR3, as DNA: TGTGCCACCAGTGACCCGCGGGACAGGGTTTTTGGAACCCAGTACTTC. This sequence encodes CATSDPRDRVFGTQYF.

This rearrangement joins TRBV2 to TRBJ2-7; 10 bases align to TRBD1. CDR1 SNHLY and CDR2 FYNNEI come from the germline V gene. The CDR3 has 14 residues. The V gene end was trimmed by 7 bases and the J gene end by 1 base; junction bases not matched to a gene: 4. CDR3 sequence (DNA): TGTGCCAGCATCCCGGGACAGGGGTCCTACGAGCAGTACTTC. This translates into CASIPGQGSYEQYF.

The sample holds a few counts of this clonotype. The rearrangement joins TRBV7-3 to TRBJ2-1; TRBD1 might be the D (5 bases). The CDR3 totals 14 residues. V shed 4 bases and J shed 7 bases, with 14 bases lying between them. Germline CDR1 SGHTA, CDR2 FQGTGA. CDR3 coding DNA: TGTGCCAGCAGCTCAGGATGGGGCGTGAATGAGCAGTTCTTC. Its protein product is CASSSGWGVNEQFF.

This chain joins TRBV7-3 and TRBJ2-4, with 8 bases aligning to TRBD1. The DNA end is more similar to TRBJ2-1, so the J call may be wrong. Germline CDR1 reads SGHTA; CDR2 reads FQGTGA. CDR3 size: 14 residues. Here the CDR3 DNA reads TGTGCCAGCAGCACGCGACAGGGGAGCAATGAGCAGTTCTTC. Its translation: CASSTRQGSNEQFF.

Details on this clonotype: The DNA is omitted, as the CDR3 cannot be located on it reliably, and the CDR3 follows TCRdb's listing. This chain links TRBV6-1 with TRBJ2-3; the DNA was not used to check the table's D call, TRBD1. Germline loops: CDR1 MNHNS, CDR2 SASEGT. The length of the CDR3 is 19 amino acids, counting both ends. The CDR3 sequence is CASSTAGTGTSFLWLHLRF.

V is TRBV7-9 and J is TRBJ2-3; TRBD2 matches at 8 bases. The DNA matches TRBJ2-7 better at its end, which makes the J call doubtful. The CDR3 is 16 amino acids. Germline V gene lookup returns CDR1 SEHNR and CDR2 FQNEAQ (reference sequence). The CDR3 sequence is CASSPPGGRKSYEQYF. In DNA form, the CDR3 reads TGTGCCAGCAGCCCCCCGGGGGGGCGGAAGTCCTACGAGCAGTACTTC.

The V and J genes are TRBV5-1 and TRBJ2-4, with D unresolved. The J call may be wrong; the DNA end is better matched by TRBJ2-7. CDR3 length: 14 amino acids. Germline CDR1 SGHRS, CDR2 YFSETQ. CDR3 amino acids: CASRADPSSYEQYF. CDR3 coding DNA: TGCGCCAGCAGGGCGGATCCCAGCTCCTACGAGCAGTACTTC.

This clonotype occurred a few times. The V gene is TRBV7-6, the J gene TRBJ1-3; D is possibly TRBD1 (6 bases). The germline gives CDR1 SGHVS, CDR2 FNYEAQ. V shed 5 bases and J shed 2 bases, with 13 bases lying between them. The CDR3 has 15 amino acids. The CDR3 reads CASSQGPGTGNTIYF. The CDR3 coding sequence is TGTGCCAGCAGCCAGGGGCCAGGGACTGGAAACACCATATATTTT. Full variable domain (outside the CDR3, taken from reference TRBV7-6 and TRBJ1-3): GAGVSQSPRYKVTKRGQDVALRCDPISGHVSLYWYRQALGQGPEFLTYFNYEAQQDKSGLPNDRFSAERPEGSISTLTIQRTEQRDSAMYRCASSQGPGTGNTIYFGEGSWLTVV.

The V gene is TRBV7-4, the J gene TRBJ2-5; TRBD2 agrees at 8 bases. The germline V gene encodes CDR1 SGHVT and CDR2 SQSDAQ. This CDR3 has 14 residues. V shed 5 bases and J 5 bases; nucleotides not matched to a gene: 7. CDR3 region: CASSPHSGVETQYF. CDR3 nucleotide sequence: TGTGCCAGCAGCCCTCATAGCGGGGTGGAGACCCAGTACTTC.

This clonotype was seen repeatedly, ten times or more. This clone may be a read error of a much larger clone one base away. V and J are TRBV12-3 or TRBV12-4 and TRBJ2-5; D is ambiguous. Trimming pared 2 bases from V and 11 bases from J, leaving 12 bases between. The CDR3 consists of 12 residues. Written as DNA, the CDR3 is TGTGCCAGCAGTTTAACCGACAATGAGCAGTACTTC. Translated: CASSLTDNEQYF.

As for this clonotype: This may stem from a read error, because a much larger clone lies one nucleotide away. CDR3 bases: TGTGCTAGCAGCTTAGAATCCAACAATGAGCAGTACTTC. This codes for CASSLESNNEQYF. The V gene is TRBV7-7, the J gene TRBJ2-7; D call uncertain. CDR1 is SSHAT, CDR2 FNYEAQ, per germline (reference sequence). CDR3 length: 13 amino acids.

A word on this clonotype: One end of the junction does not line up with germline, which may come from a read error. The chain is built from TRBV11-1 and TRBJ2-7, with TRBD2 as a possible D gene (5 bases). The CDR3 length is 15 residues. The germline V gene encodes CDR1 SGHAT and CDR2 FQDESV (reference sequence). CDR3 in DNA: TGTGCCAGCAGCTTAGGTCCGGGAAGCTCCTACGAGCAGTACTTT. Translation gives CASSLGPGSSYEQYF.

This clonotype has only one observation. The rearrangement links TRBV7-3 to TRBJ2-3, with 13 bases lining up with TRBD2. The germline V gene encodes CDR1 SGHTA and CDR2 FQGTGA. The CDR3 consists of 16 residues. The ends lost 3 bases at V and 2 bases at J; junction bases unmatched: 2. The CDR3 here is CASSLGLAGNTDTQYF. Written as DNA, the CDR3 is TGTGCCAGCAGCTTGGGACTAGCGGGGAACACAGATACGCAGTATTTT.

The chain has TRBV7-6 and TRBJ1-1; D is uncertain. In germline, CDR1 is SGHVS, CDR2 FNYEAQ. With 6 bases removed from V and 8 bases from J, the gap between germline ends came to 19 bases. This CDR3 region has 14 residues. The chain's CDR3 is CASRSGPDEREAFF. The CDR3 DNA follows: TGTGCCAGCAGAAGCGGACCGGATGAACGAGAAGCTTTCTTT.

This clonotype has a count of ten or more. V is TRBV6-6 and J is TRBJ2-7; D perhaps matches TRBD2 (6 bases). Trimming took 2 bases from V and 7 from J, leaving 12 bases between them. There are 13 residues in the CDR3. Germline V gene sequence: CDR1 MNHNY, CDR2 SVGAGI (reference sequence). The CDR3 DNA reads as TGTGCCAGCAGTTACAAACTAGCTGGTGAGCAGTACTTC. It is translated as CASSYKLAGEQYF.

This clonotype is large (0.1 to 1%) by share. The CDR3 reads CASSSTSGSTGELFF. The CDR3 DNA reads as TGTGCCAGCAGCTCTACTAGCGGGAGCACCGGGGAGCTGTTTTTT. The chain combines TRBV7-3 with TRBJ2-2, with 11 bases identical to TRBD2. The CDR3 consists of 15 residues. V gave up 4 bases and J gave up 4 bases; unmatched junction bases: 2. CDR1 is SGHTA and CDR2 is FQGTGA in the germline V gene. Supplemented by reference TRBV7-3 and TRBJ2-2, the full variable domain reads GAGVSQTPSNKVTEKGKYVELRCDPISGHTALYWYRQSLGQGPEFLIYFQGTGAADDSGLPNDRFFAVRPEGSVSTLKIQRTERGDSAVYLCASSSTSGSTGELFFGEGSRLTVL.

This clonotype was counted ten times or more. The rearrangement uses TRBV6-1 and TRBJ1-5, with D possibly TRBD1 on 5 matching bases. V was clipped by 7 bases and J by 6 bases, with 13 bases between them. This CDR3 is 13 amino acids long. Germline values: CDR1 MNHNS, CDR2 SASEGT. The CDR3 protein is CASITQGSQPQHF. The CDR3 DNA is TGTGCCAGCATTACGCAGGGCAGTCAGCCCCAGCATTTT.